The 11 T cell receptor beta chains below all came from one sample that was sequenced in a study of cytomegalovirus exposure and HLA in healthy donors. The study ran its PCR with 60 Vbeta and 13 Jbeta primers. The repertoire was sequenced with immunoSEQ multiplex PCR; TCRdb's copy has only in-frame clones and lacks some. The repertoire holds 200,000 or so clones, with roughly 80% as singletons. Sample: PBMCs. The receptors shown here come from a boy aged 10-17 years in good health and CMV-seronegative.

This chain joins TRBV6-4 and TRBJ2-7; 8 nucleotides match TRBD2. The CDR3 loop spans 14 amino acids. Losses at the gene ends were 0 bases for V and 7 bases for J; bases not matched to a gene: 5. Looked up from germline, CDR1 is MRHNA and CDR2 is SNTAGT. The CDR3 spells CASSDSAGAGEQYF. The CDR3 bases are TGTGCCAGCAGTGACTCAGCGGGAGCGGGAGAGCAGTACTTC.

The chain uses TRBV7-2 and TRBJ2-1; 11 positions agree with TRBD2. This CDR3 has 17 amino acids. The V segment lost 3 bases and the J segment 0 bases; nucleotides outside the gene matches: 4. CDR1 SGHTA and CDR2 FQGNSA come from the germline V gene. DNA of the CDR3: TGTGCCAGCAGCTTTAGACTAGCGGGGATCTCCTACAATGAGCAGTTCTTC. As protein: CASSFRLAGISYNEQFF.

This clone showed up just a few times. DNA of the CDR3: TGTGCCTGGAGTGTAACCCCCCGAGGGTACGAGCAGTACTTC. This codes for CAWSVTPRGYEQYF. The rearrangement links TRBV30 to TRBJ2-7, with D tentatively TRBD2 (5 bases). With 0 bases removed from V and 4 bases from J, the gap between germline ends came to 13 bases. The length of the CDR3 is 14 residues. Per germline, CDR1 GTSNPN and CDR2 SVGIG (reference sequence).

The chain combines TRBV9 with TRBJ2-1, with 11 bases that match TRBD2. The germline CDR1 and CDR2 sequences are SGDLS and YYNGEE. The CDR3 totals 17 residues. V was pared by 0 bases and J by 6 bases, with 8 bases of the junction left unmatched. The CDR3 DNA reads as TGTGCCAGCAGCGTAGGATTAGCGGGGGGGCGTGGCAATGAGCAGTTCTTC. Translating it yields CASSVGLAGGRGNEQFF.

This clone was seen more than once but under ten times. V and J are TRBV6-6 and TRBJ1-5, with D tentatively TRBD1 (5 bases). V lost 6 bases to trimming and J lost 11 bases, with 20 bases between them. The CDR3 runs to 14 residues. Germline V gene sequence: CDR1 MNHNY, CDR2 SVGAGI (reference sequence). The CDR3 spells CASRSRTPGVTQHF. As DNA, the CDR3 is TGTGCCAGCAGGTCGAGGACGCCGGGGGTGACCCAGCATTTT.

This chain uses TRBV28 with TRBJ1-4; TRBD1 is a possible D gene (5 bases). Germline values: CDR1 MDHEN, CDR2 SYDVKM. Trimming took off 6 bases at V and 5 bases at J, with 16 bases between the two ends. The CDR3 spans 15 residues. The CDR3 sequence is CASSPPPGGNEKLFF. Here the CDR3 DNA reads TGTGCCAGCAGCCCGCCTCCTGGGGGGAATGAAAAACTGTTTTTT.

The chain is built from TRBV6-5 and TRBJ2-7; D ambiguous. Trimming took 4 bases from V and 1 from J, leaving 11 bases between them. The CDR3 is 14 amino acids. Per germline, CDR1 MNHEY and CDR2 SVGAGI. The CDR3, as DNA: TGTGCCAGCAGTTTTTCCCTCTTATCCTACGAGCAGTACTTC. Its protein is CASSFSLLSYEQYF.

The chain links TRBV9 to TRBJ1-6, with D possibly TRBD1 on 6 matching bases. V lost 3 bases to trimming and J lost 7 bases, with 14 bases between them. Germline V gives CDR1 SGDLS, CDR2 YYNGEE. The CDR3 loop spans 15 amino acids. The CDR3 is CASSAGDRSNSPLHF. The CDR3 DNA is TGTGCCAGCAGCGCCGGCGACAGGTCCAATTCACCCCTCCACTTT.

The genes are TRBV7-3 and TRBJ2-5; 7 nucleotides align to TRBD2. Germline V gene sequence: CDR1 SGHTA, CDR2 FQGTGA. CDR3 length equals 13 residues. The V gene end was trimmed by 6 bases and the J gene end by 2 bases; junction bases not matched to a gene: 3. The CDR3 DNA reads as TGTGCCAGCAGTTTGGGACTACAAGAGACCCAGTACTTC. Protein sequence: CASSLGLQETQYF.

This clone was picked up one time. This chain uses TRBV2 with TRBJ2-3; 7 bases fit TRBD2. The V segment lost 8 bases and the J segment 12 bases; nucleotides outside the gene matches: 8. CDR1 SNHLY and CDR2 FYNNEI come from the germline V gene. CDR3 size: 11 residues. In DNA, the CDR3 is TGTGCCAGCTCAGCGGGAAAGACTCAGTATTTT. Protein product: CASSAGKTQYF.

The rearrangement joins TRBV5-1 to TRBJ1-3, with a tentative D call TRBD1 (6 bases). Germline V gene lookup returns CDR1 SGHRS and CDR2 YFSETQ. This CDR3 is built from 14 residues. Trimming left V 4 bases short and J 2 bases short, with 10 bases between. The CDR3 loop reads CASSQGPTGNTIYF. The CDR3 nucleotides read TGCGCCAGCAGCCAGGGGCCTACTGGAAACACCATATATTTT.